In this sample, the clone carrying this T cell receptor beta chain turned up a few times. Antigen specificity is unknown. These data originate in a study of beta chain features in type 1 diabetes. Study-wide points: All four CD4+ subsets from Type 1 diabetes patients carried moderately but significantly shorter TCRB CDR3s.

TCRB transcripts that were expressed got sequenced, as all of the isolated RNA had been reverse transcribed. Clones were read by immunoSEQ multiplex PCR, and TCRdb kept only the in-frame ones, dropping some. The table includes around 360,000 clones, roughly 12% detected once. Sequenced input: naive CD4+ T cells from blood. This sequence was found in a young woman with type 1 diabetes.

The CDR3 bases are TGTGCCAGCAGCTTAGACGGGGAAGAGACCCAGTACTTC. Translated, it gives CASSLDGEETQYF. The chain combines TRBV7-3 with TRBJ2-5; D perhaps matches TRBD2 (5 bases). The CDR3 length is 13 residues. Trimming took 2 bases from V and 3 from J, leaving 7 bases between them. Germline V gives CDR1 SGHTA, CDR2 FQGTGA.